This T cell receptor (beta chain) comes out of a study of siplizumab effects on memory and regulatory T cells. The study's findings and limits: Confirmation that proliferating Tregs from siplizumab cultures had suppressive function was not obtained. Treg-derived clones made up an average of around 67% of mappable alloreactive CD4+ clones with siplizumab and more than 25% in controls.

Trimming shortened V by 6 bases and J by 3 bases, and 12 bases separated the two germline ends. This CDR3 is 13 amino acids long. Germline V gives CDR1 LNHDA, CDR2 SQIVND (reference sequence). A word on this clone: Its antigen is as yet unknown.

TCR templates numbering around 110,000 were assayed per sample. Profiling relied on immunoSEQ multiplex PCR, and the TCRdb table lists in-frame clones only, not all of them. The sample gives approximately 65,000 clones, less than 85% of which show up once; approximately 4% is in the top ten. The sequenced sample was memory CD4+ T cells sorted from blood. This sequence joins TRBV19 and TRBJ2-7; the D gene could be TRBD1 or TRBD2 (5 bases each). The receptor was isolated from a human donor in good health. The CDR3 region is CASSRDGGYEQYF. As DNA, the CDR3 is TGTGCCAGTAGCCGGGACGGAGGCTACGAGCAGTACTTC. Looking up the rest from reference TRBV19 and TRBJ2-7 gives the full variable domain: DGGITQSPKYLFRKEGQNVTLSCEQNLNHDAMYWYRQDPGQGLRLIYYSQIVNDFQKGDIAEGYSVSREKKESFPLTVTSAQKNPTAFYLCASSRDGGYEQYFGPGTRLTVT.